This passage covers 3 T cell receptor beta chains from one sample sequenced in a study of T cell responses to AZD1222 COVID-19 vaccine. Generated by immunoSEQ multiplex PCR, the TCRdb table keeps only in-frame clones and is missing some. The sample records about 39,000 clones, approximately 85% being singletons. Sequences were derived from peripheral blood, sampled 28 days after the second dose of the MenACWY control vaccine. Source of these receptors: an adult who received the MenACWY meningococcal vaccine as a control.

This clone has only a few counts. The rearrangement links TRBV7-2 to TRBJ1-3; D is undetermined. Trimming removed 1 base at V and 1 base at J, with 8 bases between. Germline-derived CDR1 and CDR2 are SGHTA and FQGNSA. CDR3 length: 15 residues. This chain's CDR3 is CASSLVGISGNTIYF. The DNA for the CDR3 is TGTGCCAGCAGCTTAGTGGGGATATCTGGAAACACCATATATTTT.

The rearrangement uses TRBV5-4 and TRBJ1-2, with 9 bases identical to TRBD1. After removal of 1 base from V and 2 bases from J, the junction contained 3 bases not matched to a gene. There are 15 residues in the CDR3. CDR1 and CDR2 (germline): SGHNT, YYREEE (reference sequence). CDR3 nucleotides: TGTGCCAGCAGCTTGTTAGGACAGGGGAACTATGGCTACACCTTC. Translated: CASSLLGQGNYGYTF.

The chain recombines TRBV5-1 with TRBJ1-1; TRBD1 matches at 7 bases. Germline trimming cut 4 bases from V and 4 bases from J; bases unmatched to any gene: 10. The CDR3 runs to 15 residues. CDR1 is SGHRS, CDR2 YFSETQ, per germline. The CDR3: CASSLNRGLGTEAFF. For the CDR3, the DNA is TGCGCCAGCAGCCTCAACAGGGGCCTAGGCACTGAAGCTTTCTTT.